This TCR beta chain is from a study of blood T cells in healthy people across ages. Trimming stripped 1 base from V and 8 bases from J, with 18 bases between. Germline CDR1 is SGHTA and CDR2 is FQGNSA. The CDR3 is made up of 16 amino acids. A second roughly 7 to 12 cycle PCR used barcoded and J-beta primers. TCRdb processed the 5' RACE reads anew with MiXCR; each CDR3 protein has one entry. This sample yields 750,000 to 950,000 distinct CDR3 sequences, of which approximately 53% are seen a single time; approximately 41% belongs to the top ten. Input material: blood. This TCR came from a man aged 80 or over in good health. V usage is TRBV7-2 and J usage is TRBJ2-1; D is perhaps TRBD2 (5 bases). The CDR3 loop is CASSLGVALGGYEQFF. CDR3 nucleotide sequence: TGTGCCAGCAGCTTAGGGGTAGCGTTGGGTGGCTATGAGCAGTTCTTC.